The 29 T cell receptor beta chains listed next were all sequenced from one sample in a study of OX40 agonist ivuxolimab in advanced cancers. Repertoires were generated with immunoSEQ multiplex PCR, while TCRdb's copy carries only in-frame clones and drops some. The sample carries more than 100,000 clones, 90% recorded once. The sequencing used CD4+ or CD8+ T cells sorted from blood, collected in a trial of the OX40 agonist ivuxolimab. The receptors derive from an adult with an advanced solid tumor such as melanoma, head and neck, liver or kidney cancer.

The chain joins TRBV19 to TRBJ1-3; no firm D call. CDR1 and CDR2 from the germline V gene are LNHDA and SQIVND (reference sequence). CDR3 length equals 13 residues. Trimming removed 3 bases from V and 4 bases from J, with 7 bases in between. This CDR3 is CASSINGGNTIYF. The CDR3 DNA follows: TGTGCCAGTAGTATCAACGGAGGAAACACCATATATTTT. Combining the CDR3 with reference TRBV19 and TRBJ1-3 gives the whole variable domain DGGITQSPKYLFRKEGQNVTLSCEQNLNHDAMYWYRQDPGQGLRLIYYSQIVNDFQKGDIAEGYSVSREKKESFPLTVTSAQKNPTAFYLCASSINGGNTIYFGEGSWLTVV.

The chain uses TRBV7-8 and TRBJ2-1; the D gene could be TRBD1 or TRBD2 (5 bases each). V was cut by 5 bases and J by 9 bases, with 11 bases left in between. The CDR3 length is 12 residues. Germline lookup yields CDR1 SGHVS and CDR2 FQNEAQ. CDR3 loop: CASSTHGGEQFF. CDR3 nucleotides: TGTGCCAGCAGCACCCATGGGGGTGAGCAGTTCTTC. Drawing the rest from reference TRBV7-8 and TRBJ2-1, the complete variable domain is GAGVSQSPRYKVAKRGQDVALRCDPISGHVSLFWYQQALGQGPEFLTYFQNEAQLDKSGLPSDRFFAERPEGSVSTLKIQRTQQEDSAVYLCASSTHGGEQFFGPGTRLTVL.

The V and J genes are TRBV9 and TRBJ2-7; no reliable D call. Trimming stripped 0 bases from V and 0 bases from J, with 4 bases between. CDR1 is SGDLS, CDR2 YYNGEE, per germline. This CDR3 is built from 13 residues. The CDR3 nucleotides read TGTGCCAGCAGCGTAGCCCCCTCCTACGAGCAGTACTTC. It codes for CASSVAPSYEQYF.

The chain uses TRBV7-2 and TRBJ2-3; D could derive from TRBD1 or TRBD2 (5 bases each). Germline-derived CDR1 and CDR2 are SGHTA and FQGNSA. The CDR3 sequence is 15 residues long. Trimming removed 2 bases from V and 1 base from J, with 10 bases in between. The CDR3 here is CASSLPLGGTDTQYF. Written as DNA, the CDR3 is TGTGCCAGCAGCTTACCCCTGGGGGGCACAGATACGCAGTATTTT.

This chain connects TRBV5-1 to TRBJ1-5; D gene uncertain. With 0 bases removed from V and 4 bases from J, the gap between germline ends came to 5 bases. The CDR3 covers 13 residues. Germline values: CDR1 SGHRS, CDR2 YFSETQ. The DNA for the CDR3 is TGCGCCAGCAGCTTGGGCGAAAATCAGCCCCAGCATTTT. Protein sequence: CASSLGENQPQHF.

V and J are TRBV9 and TRBJ1-3; D gene unclear. This CDR3 has 15 residues. Germline-derived CDR1 and CDR2 are SGDLS and YYNGEE. Trimming left V 0 bases short and J 0 bases short, with 7 bases between. CDR3 in DNA: TGTGCCAGCAGCGTAGAAGGCAGCTCTGGAAACACCATATATTTT. It translates to CASSVEGSSGNTIYF. Complete variable domain (other parts from reference TRBV9 and TRBJ1-3): DSGVTQTPKHLITATGQRVTLRCSPRSGDLSVYWYQQSLDQGLQFLIQYYNGEERAKGNILERFSAQQFPDLHSELNLSSLELGDSALYFCASSVEGSSGNTIYFGEGSWLTVV.

The chain has TRBV5-4 and TRBJ2-2, with TRBD2 matching over 7 bases. Germline V lookup: CDR1 SGHNT, CDR2 YYREEE (reference sequence). The V gene end was trimmed by 0 bases and the J gene end by 5 bases; junction bases not matched to a gene: 4. The CDR3 has 15 residues. DNA of the CDR3: TGTGCCAGCAGCTTGGGTGGCGGGAGTACCGGGGAGCTGTTTTTT. It codes for CASSLGGGSTGELFF.

The rearrangement uses TRBV28 and TRBJ2-7; weak D call: TRBD1 (6 bases). Trimming pared 6 bases from V and 9 bases from J, leaving 21 bases between. Germline CDR1 is MDHEN and CDR2 is SYDVKM. The CDR3 consists of 14 residues. CDR3 loop: CASRGAGSLVGQYF. DNA of the CDR3: TGTGCCAGCAGGGGGGCAGGGTCCCTAGTTGGGCAGTACTTC.

The chain is built from TRBV27 and TRBJ2-7, with D tentatively TRBD2 (5 bases). This CDR3 has 15 amino acids. With 3 bases removed from V and 2 bases from J, the gap between germline ends came to 14 bases. Germline lookup yields CDR1 MNHEY and CDR2 SMNVEV (reference sequence). CDR3 sequence reads: CASSLERGDPYEQYF. The CDR3 DNA follows: TGTGCCAGCAGTTTGGAACGGGGAGATCCCTACGAGCAGTACTTC.

This chain links TRBV5-1 with TRBJ2-1; unclear D gene. Per germline, CDR1 SGHRS and CDR2 YFSETQ. This CDR3 has 13 residues. Trimming shortened V by 3 bases and J by 6 bases, and 10 bases separated the two germline ends. This CDR3 is CASSSPGFNEQFF. The CDR3 bases are TGCGCCAGCAGCTCTCCTGGTTTCAATGAGCAGTTCTTC. Full variable domain (missing parts from reference TRBV5-1 and TRBJ2-1): KAGVTQTPRYLIKTRGQQVTLSCSPISGHRSVSWYQQTPGQGLQFLFEYFSETQRNKGNFPGRFSGRQFSNSRSEMNVSTLELGDSALYLCASSSPGFNEQFFGPGTRLTVL.

V is TRBV18 and J is TRBJ2-1, with 9 positions matching TRBD1. Germline CDR1 KGHSH, CDR2 LQKENI. CDR3 length equals 14 residues. V lost 4 bases to trimming and J lost 8 bases; unmatched junction nucleotides: 6. This CDR3 is CASSLDRGYDEQFF. The CDR3 coding sequence is TGTGCCAGCTCACTCGACAGGGGGTACGATGAGCAGTTCTTC.

DNA for the CDR3: TGCGCCAGCAGCTTACTCTCGCCGAGCACCGGGGAGCTGTTTTTT. It is translated as CASSLLSPSTGELFF. This rearrangement joins TRBV5-1 to TRBJ2-2, with D unclear. V was pared by 2 bases and J by 4 bases, with 12 bases between. CDR3 size: 15 residues. Germline CDR1 and CDR2: SGHRS and YFSETQ.

The V and J genes are TRBV29-1 and TRBJ1-2; a weak D match, TRBD1 (5 bases). The CDR3 has 13 amino acids. Germline loops: CDR1 SQVTM, CDR2 ANQGSEA. Trimming cost V 3 bases and J 2 bases, with 10 bases left between them. CDR3 nucleotide sequence: TGCAGCGTTGACAGGGTTAGGAACTATGGCTACACCTTC. Translating gives CSVDRVRNYGYTF.

The chain employs TRBV6-5 and TRBJ2-7; D is unclear. Germline V CDR1 and CDR2: MNHEY, SVGAGI. The CDR3 sequence is 14 residues long. V lost 2 bases, J lost 6 bases, and 14 bases lay in between. The CDR3 bases are TGTGCCAGCAGTTACGGCACACTTAATAGCGAGCAGTACTTC. Amino acids: CASSYGTLNSEQYF.

This rearrangement joins TRBV14 to TRBJ2-1; TRBD2 matches 9 bases. The CDR3 loop spans 18 amino acids. The V gene end was trimmed by 2 bases and the J gene end by 4 bases; junction bases not matched to a gene: 12. CDR1 SGHDN and CDR2 FVKESK come from the germline V gene. The CDR3 protein is CASSQRATSGSGYNEQFF. As DNA, the CDR3 is TGTGCCAGCAGCCAAAGGGCAACTAGCGGGTCCGGATACAATGAGCAGTTCTTC. Together with reference TRBV14 and TRBJ2-1, the CDR3 gives the full variable domain: EAGVTQFPSHSVIEKGQTVTLRCDPISGHDNLYWYRRVMGKEIKFLLHFVKESKQDESGMPNNRFLAERTGGTYSTLKVQPAELEDSGVYFCASSQRATSGSGYNEQFFGPGTRLTVL.

V is TRBV10-3 and J is TRBJ1-5, with D possibly TRBD1 on 6 matching bases. CDR1 and CDR2 (germline): ENHRY, SYGVKD. V was shortened by 5 bases and J by 1 base, with 6 bases between the two germline ends. The CDR3 extends over 13 amino acids. The CDR3 spells CAISTGSNQPQHF. The CDR3 DNA reads TGTGCCATCAGTACAGGGAGCAATCAGCCCCAGCATTTT.

The chain couples TRBV27 to TRBJ1-4; 7 bases line up with TRBD1. This CDR3 region has 17 residues. V lost 2 bases to trimming and J lost 3 bases; unmatched junction nucleotides: 9. CDR1 and CDR2 (germline): MNHEY, SMNVEV (reference sequence). The CDR3: CASSLANPGQSNEKLFF. The CDR3 nucleotides read TGTGCCAGCAGTTTAGCGAACCCGGGACAGTCTAATGAAAAACTGTTTTTT.

V usage is TRBV2 and J usage is TRBJ2-3; 12 nucleotides line up with TRBD2. Per germline, CDR1 SNHLY and CDR2 FYNNEI. The junction had 12 bases not matched to a gene; V was cut back by 0 bases and J by 8 bases. CDR3 size: 18 residues. CDR3 sequence reads: CASSEALRLAGGPGTQYF. In nucleotides, the CDR3 is TGTGCCAGCAGTGAAGCGCTTCGGCTAGCGGGAGGGCCGGGTACGCAGTATTTT.

V and J are TRBV11-2 and TRBJ1-2; 8 bases agree with TRBD1. Germline-derived CDR1 and CDR2 are SGHAT and FQNNGV. The CDR3 covers 15 residues. The V and J ends lost 5 bases and 3 bases, in that order; junction bases with no gene match: 8. In DNA form, the CDR3 reads TGTGCCAGCAGCCTGAGGCAGGGGGCTGACTATGGCTACACCTTC. As protein: CASSLRQGADYGYTF.

The chain uses TRBV20-1 and TRBJ2-1; TRBD1 agrees at 8 bases. This CDR3 is built from 11 residues. The V segment lost 3 bases and the J segment 14 bases; nucleotides outside the gene matches: 6. Germline V gene sequence: CDR1 DFQATT, CDR2 SNEGSKA (reference sequence). The CDR3 loop reads CSASFGQGEFF. The CDR3 DNA sequence: TGCAGTGCTAGTTTCGGACAGGGTGAGTTCTTC.

V is TRBV27 and J is TRBJ2-3; 11 bases are shared with TRBD1. Per the germline V gene, CDR1 is MNHEY and CDR2 is SMNVEV (reference sequence). V shed 5 bases, J shed 2 bases, and the junction held 6 bases outside the gene matches. CDR3 size: 16 residues. In DNA form, the CDR3 reads TGTGCCAGCAGTCCCTGGACAGGGGGCTACACAGATACGCAGTATTTT. Its translation is CASSPWTGGYTDTQYF.

CDR3 amino acids: CASSILTGGTTNEKLFF. The CDR3 DNA follows: TGTGCCAGTAGTATATTAACAGGGGGCACAACTAATGAAAAACTGTTTTTT. The gene calls are TRBV19 and TRBJ1-4, with 9 bases aligning to TRBD1. Germline V gives CDR1 LNHDA, CDR2 SQIVND (reference sequence). The length of the CDR3 is 17 residues. V was clipped by 2 bases and J by 0 bases; unmatched bases: 4.

V is TRBV19 and J is TRBJ1-4, with TRBD1 matching 9 bases. Trimming took 5 bases from V and 3 from J; bases not matched to a gene: 4. This CDR3 contains 15 residues. Germline CDR1 and CDR2: LNHDA and SQIVND (reference sequence). The CDR3: CASSQQGAANEKLFF. The CDR3 DNA reads TGTGCCAGTAGTCAACAGGGGGCGGCTAATGAAAAACTGTTTTTT.

The CDR3 DNA sequence: TGTGCCAGTTATCGGGCAGACCAAGAGACCCAGTACTTC. This gives the protein CASYRADQETQYF. The chain links TRBV28 to TRBJ2-5; D call uncertain. The CDR3 contains 13 residues. The V gene's germline CDR1 is MDHEN and CDR2 SYDVKM. Trimming took off 9 bases at V and 0 bases at J, with 11 bases between the two ends.

This clone was found a few times. The rearrangement uses TRBV6-1 and TRBJ1-5; D call uncertain. Trimming removed 2 bases from V and 5 bases from J, with 4 bases in between. Germline values: CDR1 MNHNS, CDR2 SASEGT. The CDR3 is 12 residues long. The CDR3 spells CASSELYQPQHF. In DNA form, the CDR3 reads TGTGCCAGCAGTGAATTGTATCAGCCCCAGCATTTT.

The chain is built from TRBV29-1 and TRBJ2-3; D is unresolved. The V gene's germline CDR1 is SQVTM and CDR2 ANQGSEA. The CDR3 sequence is 11 residues long. The ends were cut back, 7 bases at V and 6 bases at J, with 11 bases in the middle. DNA of the CDR3: TGCAGCGCCCCCAATCCCGATACGCAGTATTTT. This encodes CSAPNPDTQYF.

V gene TRBV6-4 combines with J gene TRBJ2-2; the D is unclear. Germline lookup yields CDR1 MRHNA and CDR2 SNTAGT. With 4 bases removed from V and 3 bases from J, the gap between germline ends came to 9 bases. The CDR3 runs 14 residues. The CDR3 DNA follows: TGTGCCAGCAGTGTGAGGTTATACACCGGGGAGCTGTTTTTT. Translated: CASSVRLYTGELFF.

The chain combines TRBV27 with TRBJ2-3, with TRBD2 matching 8 bases. V dropped 3 bases and J dropped 6; count of bases not matched to a gene: 11. Germline CDR1 MNHEY, CDR2 SMNVEV (reference sequence). CDR3 length: 16 amino acids. CDR3 protein: CASSLASGREGDTQYF. The CDR3 DNA follows: TGTGCCAGCAGTTTGGCCAGCGGGAGAGAAGGGGATACGCAGTATTTT.

The J gene is TRBJ2-3, the V gene TRBV28; D is undetermined. V was trimmed by 5 bases and J by 8 bases, leaving 11 bases between them. The CDR3 contains 12 residues. Germline V lookup: CDR1 MDHEN, CDR2 SYDVKM. This CDR3 is CASSPRLFTQYF. The DNA for the CDR3 is TGTGCCAGCAGTCCACGGTTGTTTACGCAGTATTTT.